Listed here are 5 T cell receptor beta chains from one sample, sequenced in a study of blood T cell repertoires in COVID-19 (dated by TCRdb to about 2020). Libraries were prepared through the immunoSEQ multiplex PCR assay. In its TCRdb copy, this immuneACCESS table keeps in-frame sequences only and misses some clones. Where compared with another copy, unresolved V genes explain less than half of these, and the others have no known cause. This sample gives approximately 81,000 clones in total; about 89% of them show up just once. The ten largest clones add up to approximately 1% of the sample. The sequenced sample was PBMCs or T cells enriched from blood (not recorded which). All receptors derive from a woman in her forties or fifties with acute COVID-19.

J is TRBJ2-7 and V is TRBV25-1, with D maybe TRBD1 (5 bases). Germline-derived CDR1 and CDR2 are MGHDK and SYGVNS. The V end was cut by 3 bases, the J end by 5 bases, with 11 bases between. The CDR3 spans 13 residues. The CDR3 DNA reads TGTGCCAGCAGTGACAGGGTCCTCCACGAGCAGTACTTC. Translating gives CASSDRVLHEQYF.

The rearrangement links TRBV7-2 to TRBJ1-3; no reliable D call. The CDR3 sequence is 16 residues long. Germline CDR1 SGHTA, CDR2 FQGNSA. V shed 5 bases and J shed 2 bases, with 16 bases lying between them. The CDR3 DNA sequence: TGTGCCAGCAGCCAAACAGAGACGGGAACTGGAAACACCATATATTTT. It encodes CASSQTETGTGNTIYF.

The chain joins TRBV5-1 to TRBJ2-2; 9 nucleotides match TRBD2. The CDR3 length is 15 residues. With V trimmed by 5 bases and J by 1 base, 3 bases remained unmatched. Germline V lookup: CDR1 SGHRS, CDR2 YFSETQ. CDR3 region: CASSNSGRNTGELFF. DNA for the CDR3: TGCGCCAGCAGTAATAGCGGGAGGAACACCGGGGAGCTGTTTTTT.

The CDR3 nucleotides are TGTGCCACCGGTATCGGGGGATCCTACAATGAGCAGTTCTTC. This gives the protein CATGIGGSYNEQFF. The genes are TRBV24-1 and TRBJ2-1, with D possibly matching TRBD2 (6 bases). V was clipped by 9 bases and J by 1 base, with 12 bases between them. Germline-derived CDR1 and CDR2 are KGHDR and SFDVKD. The length of the CDR3 is 14 residues.

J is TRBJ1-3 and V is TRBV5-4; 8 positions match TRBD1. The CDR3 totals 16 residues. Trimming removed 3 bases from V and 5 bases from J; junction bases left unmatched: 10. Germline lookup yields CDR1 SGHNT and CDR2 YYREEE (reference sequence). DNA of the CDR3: TGTGCCAGCAGCTCAAAGGACAGGGATTTTCGAAACACCATATATTTT. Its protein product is CASSSKDRDFRNTIYF.